The entry below describes one TCR beta chain. This entry is derived from a study of blood T cell repertoires in COVID-19. Looking at the study overall: COVID-19 samples, acute and convalescent, were from the United States, Italy and Spain. PBMCs, B-cell-depleted T cells, or T cells were the source of the cDNA or gDNA that made up the material.

In the authors' workflow: It was from reference gene primer amplification that nucleated cell counts were estimated. Generated by immunoSEQ multiplex PCR, the TCRdb table keeps only in-frame clones and is missing some. V and J calls and clone size are those listed in that table; D and trimming were worked out from the DNA. The repertoire holds some 160,000 clones, 76% seen once, with roughly 4.5% in the top ten. With V trimmed by 2 bases and J by 6 bases, 3 bases remained unmatched. The CDR3 is 13 amino acids. The germline gives CDR1 SGHTS, CDR2 YDEGEE. The chain carries TRBV5-8 and TRBJ2-7; TRBD1 agrees at 9 bases. The clonotype originates from a man between 60 and 75 years old with acute or convalescent COVID-19. Sequences were obtained from peripheral blood. CDR3 residues: CASSFGTGFEQYF. CDR3 nucleotides: TGTGCCAGCAGCTTCGGGACAGGGTTCGAGCAGTACTTC.